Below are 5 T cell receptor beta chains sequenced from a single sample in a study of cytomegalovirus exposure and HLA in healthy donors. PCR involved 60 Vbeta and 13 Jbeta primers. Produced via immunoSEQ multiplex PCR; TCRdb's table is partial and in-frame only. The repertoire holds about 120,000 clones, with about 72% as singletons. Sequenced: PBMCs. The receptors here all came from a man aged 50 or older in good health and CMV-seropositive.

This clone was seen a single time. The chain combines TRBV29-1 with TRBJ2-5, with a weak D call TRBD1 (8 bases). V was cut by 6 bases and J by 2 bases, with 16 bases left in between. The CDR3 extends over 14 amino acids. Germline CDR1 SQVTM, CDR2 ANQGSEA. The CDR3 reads CSVVNRGGQETQYF. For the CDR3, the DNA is TGCAGCGTGGTAAACAGGGGGGGACAAGAGACCCAGTACTTC.

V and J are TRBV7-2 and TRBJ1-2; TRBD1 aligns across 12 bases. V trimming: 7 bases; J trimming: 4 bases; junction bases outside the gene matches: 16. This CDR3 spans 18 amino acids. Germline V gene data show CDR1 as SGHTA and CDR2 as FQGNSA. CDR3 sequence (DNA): TGTGCCAGCACCCCCTCCGGGACAGGGGGCTACCTCCTCTATGGCTACACCTTC. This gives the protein CASTPSGTGGYLLYGYTF.

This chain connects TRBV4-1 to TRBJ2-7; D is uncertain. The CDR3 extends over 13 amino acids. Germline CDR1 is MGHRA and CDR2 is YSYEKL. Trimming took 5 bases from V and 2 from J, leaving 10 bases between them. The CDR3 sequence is CASSSGVTYEQYF. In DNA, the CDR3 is TGCGCCAGCAGCTCTGGAGTTACCTACGAGCAGTACTTC.

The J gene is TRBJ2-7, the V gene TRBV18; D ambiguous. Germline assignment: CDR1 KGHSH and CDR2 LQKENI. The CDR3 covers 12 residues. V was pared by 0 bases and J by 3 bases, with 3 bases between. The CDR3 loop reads CASSPPNYEQYF. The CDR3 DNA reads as TGTGCCAGCTCACCACCTAACTACGAGCAGTACTTC. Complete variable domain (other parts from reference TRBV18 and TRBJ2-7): NAGVMQNPRHLVRRRGQEARLRCSPMKGHSHVYWYRQLPEEGLKFMVYLQKENIIDESGMPKERFSAEFPKEGPSILRIQQVVRGDSAAYFCASSPPNYEQYFGPGTRLTVT.

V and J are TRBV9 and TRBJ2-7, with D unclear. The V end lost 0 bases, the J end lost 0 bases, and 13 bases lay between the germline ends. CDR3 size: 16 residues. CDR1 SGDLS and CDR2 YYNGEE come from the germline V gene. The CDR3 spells CASSVEGGSISYEQYF. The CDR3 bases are TGTGCCAGCAGCGTAGAAGGCGGATCCATCTCCTACGAGCAGTACTTC. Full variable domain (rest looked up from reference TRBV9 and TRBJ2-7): DSGVTQTPKHLITATGQRVTLRCSPRSGDLSVYWYQQSLDQGLQFLIQYYNGEERAKGNILERFSAQQFPDLHSELNLSSLELGDSALYFCASSVEGGSISYEQYFGPGTRLTVT.